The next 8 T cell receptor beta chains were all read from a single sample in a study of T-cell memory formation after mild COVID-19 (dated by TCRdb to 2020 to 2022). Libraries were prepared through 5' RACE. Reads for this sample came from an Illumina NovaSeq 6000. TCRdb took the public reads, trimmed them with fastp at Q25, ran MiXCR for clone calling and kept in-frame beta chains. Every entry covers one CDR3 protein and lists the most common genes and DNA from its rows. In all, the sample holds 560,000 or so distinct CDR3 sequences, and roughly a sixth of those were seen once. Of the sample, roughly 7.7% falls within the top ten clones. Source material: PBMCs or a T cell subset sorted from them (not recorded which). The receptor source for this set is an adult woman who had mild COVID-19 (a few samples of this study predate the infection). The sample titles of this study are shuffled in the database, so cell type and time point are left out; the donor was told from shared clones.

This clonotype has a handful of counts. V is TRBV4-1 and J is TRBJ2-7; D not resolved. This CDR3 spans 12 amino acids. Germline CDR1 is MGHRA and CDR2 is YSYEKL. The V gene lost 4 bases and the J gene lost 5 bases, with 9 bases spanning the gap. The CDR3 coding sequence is TGCGCCAGCAGCCCACCCGCCGACGAGCAGTACTTC. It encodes CASSPPADEQYF.

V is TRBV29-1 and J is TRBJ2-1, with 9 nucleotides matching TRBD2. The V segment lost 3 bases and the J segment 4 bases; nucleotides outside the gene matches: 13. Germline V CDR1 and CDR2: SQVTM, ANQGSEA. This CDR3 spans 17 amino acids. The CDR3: CSVEGRSSSGTYNEQFF. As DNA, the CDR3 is TGCAGCGTTGAGGGACGGTCATCTAGCGGGACTTACAATGAGCAGTTCTTC.

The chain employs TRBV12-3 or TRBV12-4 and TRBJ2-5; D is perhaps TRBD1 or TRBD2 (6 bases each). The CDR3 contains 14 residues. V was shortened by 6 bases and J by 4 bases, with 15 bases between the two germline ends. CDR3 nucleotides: TGTGCCAGCAGCCGAGGGGGGCCAGGAGAGACCCAGTACTTC. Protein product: CASSRGGPGETQYF.

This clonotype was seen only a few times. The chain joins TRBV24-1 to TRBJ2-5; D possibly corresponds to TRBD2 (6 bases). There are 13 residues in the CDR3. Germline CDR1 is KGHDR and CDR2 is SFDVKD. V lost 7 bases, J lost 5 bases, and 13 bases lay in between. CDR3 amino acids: CATRKRAGETQYF. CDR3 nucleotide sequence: TGTGCCACCAGGAAGCGGGCGGGGGAGACCCAGTACTTC.

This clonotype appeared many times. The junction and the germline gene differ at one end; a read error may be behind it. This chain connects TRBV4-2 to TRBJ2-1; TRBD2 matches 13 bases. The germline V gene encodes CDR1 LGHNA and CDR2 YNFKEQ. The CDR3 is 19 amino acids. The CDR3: CASSQDKTSGRASHNEQFF. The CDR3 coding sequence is TGTGCCAGCAGCCAAGATAAAACTAGCGGGAGGGCCTCCCACAATGAGCAGTTCTTC.

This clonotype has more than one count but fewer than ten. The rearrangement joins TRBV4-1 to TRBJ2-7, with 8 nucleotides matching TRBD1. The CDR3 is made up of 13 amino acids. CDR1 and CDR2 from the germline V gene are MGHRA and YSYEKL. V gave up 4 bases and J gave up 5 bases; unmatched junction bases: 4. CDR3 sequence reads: CASSRTGTDEQYF. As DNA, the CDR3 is TGCGCCAGCAGCCGGACAGGGACCGACGAGCAGTACTTC.

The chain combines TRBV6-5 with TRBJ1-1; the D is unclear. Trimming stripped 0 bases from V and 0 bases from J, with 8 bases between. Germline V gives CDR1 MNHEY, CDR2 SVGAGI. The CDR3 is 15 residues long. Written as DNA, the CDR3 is TGTGCCAGCAGTTACTCCGACATAATGAACACTGAAGCTTTCTTT. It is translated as CASSYSDIMNTEAFF.

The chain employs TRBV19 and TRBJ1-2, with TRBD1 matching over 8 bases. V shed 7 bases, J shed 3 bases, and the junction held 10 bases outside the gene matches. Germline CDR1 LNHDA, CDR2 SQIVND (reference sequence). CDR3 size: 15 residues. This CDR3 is CASNSPGQAHYGYTF. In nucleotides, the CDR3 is TGTGCCAGTAATTCCCCGGGACAGGCGCACTATGGCTACACCTTC. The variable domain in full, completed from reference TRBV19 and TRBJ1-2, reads DGGITQSPKYLFRKEGQNVTLSCEQNLNHDAMYWYRQDPGQGLRLIYYSQIVNDFQKGDIAEGYSVSREKKESFPLTVTSAQKNPTAFYLCASNSPGQAHYGYTFGSGTRLTVV.